These 8 T cell receptor beta chains originate from one sample sequenced in a study of shared clonotypes between healthy human individuals. Repertoires were generated with immunoSEQ multiplex PCR, while TCRdb's copy carries only in-frame clones and drops some. The data contain approximately 400,000 clones, about 96% of them singletons. The sequenced material came from memory CD8+ T cells sorted from blood. As to subset: CD45RO+ cells pooled with CCR7-negative TemRA cells. The origin of the receptors is a man aged 25-40 years in good health.

This clone was found once. J is TRBJ1-2 and V is TRBV6-1; no definite D call. Trimming cost V 4 bases and J 10 bases, with 4 bases left between them. Germline assignment: CDR1 MNHNS and CDR2 SASEGT. This CDR3 is built from 9 residues. CDR3 sequence (DNA): TGTGCCAGCAGTGTACCCTACACCTTC. Its translation is CASSVPYTF.

V usage is TRBV5-1 and J usage is TRBJ2-4; TRBD2 matches 16 bases. CDR1 and CDR2 (germline): SGHRS, YFSETQ. The CDR3 has 20 residues. V was pared by 4 bases and J by 1 base, with 11 bases of the junction left unmatched. CDR3 bases: TGCGCCAGCAGCATCCCGGGACTAGCGGGAGGGCTGGTGGCCAAAAACATTCAGTACTTC. It translates to CASSIPGLAGGLVAKNIQYF.

Comments on this clone: Other DNA sequences in the sample encode the same CDR3. The chain recombines TRBV9 with TRBJ2-1; D is ambiguous. This CDR3 contains 15 residues. Germline V gives CDR1 SGDLS, CDR2 YYNGEE. V was clipped by 0 bases and J by 0 bases, with 7 bases between them. The CDR3 nucleotides read TGTGCCAGCAGCGTAGCGGTTAGCTCCTACAATGAGCAGTTCTTC. This translates into CASSVAVSSYNEQFF. Complete variable domain (other parts from reference TRBV9 and TRBJ2-1): DSGVTQTPKHLITATGQRVTLRCSPRSGDLSVYWYQQSLDQGLQFLIQYYNGEERAKGNILERFSAQQFPDLHSELNLSSLELGDSALYFCASSVAVSSYNEQFFGPGTRLTVL.

As DNA, the CDR3 is TGTGCCAGCAGCTTATCGTCTAGCGGGAGCTTCCCCTACGAGCAGTACTTC. Translation gives CASSLSSSGSFPYEQYF. The genes are TRBV11-2 and TRBJ2-7, with TRBD2 identical over 10 bases. The CDR3 has 17 amino acids. Germline loops: CDR1 SGHAT, CDR2 FQNNGV. The V segment lost 2 bases and the J segment 2 bases; nucleotides outside the gene matches: 9.

The V call is TRBV19, the J call TRBJ1-2, with TRBD1 identical over 7 bases. Per the germline V gene, CDR1 is LNHDA and CDR2 is SQIVND (reference sequence). This CDR3 region has 17 residues. V dropped 4 bases and J dropped 8; count of bases not matched to a gene: 19. DNA for the CDR3: TGTGCCAGTAGTAGTTCCCTCCTTAGGACAGGCGTCTACGGCTACACCTTC. Translation gives CASSSSLLRTGVYGYTF.

The rearrangement uses TRBV11-2 and TRBJ1-4; D perhaps matches TRBD1 (5 bases). The CDR3 covers 16 residues. Germline CDR1 and CDR2: SGHAT and FQNNGV. Trimming shortened V by 5 bases and J by 3 bases, and 16 bases separated the two germline ends. In DNA form, the CDR3 reads TGTGCCAGCAGCCTGAAGCGCACGGGGGCTAATGAAAAACTGTTTTTT. Translation gives CASSLKRTGANEKLFF.

The chain recombines TRBV5-8 with TRBJ2-1, with D perhaps matching TRBD1 or TRBD2 (5 bases each). The CDR3 extends over 11 amino acids. CDR1 SGHTS and CDR2 YDEGEE come from the germline V gene. V lost 4 bases to trimming and J lost 10 bases, with 9 bases between them. This chain's CDR3 is CASSRGTEQFF. In nucleotides, the CDR3 is TGTGCCAGCAGCCGAGGGACGGAGCAGTTCTTC.

V gene TRBV21-1 combines with J gene TRBJ2-3; TRBD2 is taken as the D call from the table, unchecked against the DNA. TRBV21-1 is a recognized pseudogene. The CDR3 has 17 amino acids. The CDR3 sequence is CASSKVGLAGGTDTQYF. DNA of the CDR3: TGTGCCAGCAGCAAGGTAGGTCTAGCGGGAGGCACAGATACGCAGTATTTT.